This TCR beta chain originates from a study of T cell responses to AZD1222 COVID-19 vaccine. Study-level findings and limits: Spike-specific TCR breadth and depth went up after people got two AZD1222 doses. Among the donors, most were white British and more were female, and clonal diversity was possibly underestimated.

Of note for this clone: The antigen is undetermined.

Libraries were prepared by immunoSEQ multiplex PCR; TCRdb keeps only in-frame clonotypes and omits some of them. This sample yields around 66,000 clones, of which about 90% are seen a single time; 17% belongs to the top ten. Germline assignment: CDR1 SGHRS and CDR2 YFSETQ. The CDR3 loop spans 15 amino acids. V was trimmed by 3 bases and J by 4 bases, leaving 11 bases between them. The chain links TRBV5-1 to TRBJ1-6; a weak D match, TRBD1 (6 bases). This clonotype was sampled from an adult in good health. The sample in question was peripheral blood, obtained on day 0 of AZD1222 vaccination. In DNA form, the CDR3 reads TGCGCCAGCAGCTCGACAGGAGTTTATAATTCACCCCTCCACTTT. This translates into CASSSTGVYNSPLHF.